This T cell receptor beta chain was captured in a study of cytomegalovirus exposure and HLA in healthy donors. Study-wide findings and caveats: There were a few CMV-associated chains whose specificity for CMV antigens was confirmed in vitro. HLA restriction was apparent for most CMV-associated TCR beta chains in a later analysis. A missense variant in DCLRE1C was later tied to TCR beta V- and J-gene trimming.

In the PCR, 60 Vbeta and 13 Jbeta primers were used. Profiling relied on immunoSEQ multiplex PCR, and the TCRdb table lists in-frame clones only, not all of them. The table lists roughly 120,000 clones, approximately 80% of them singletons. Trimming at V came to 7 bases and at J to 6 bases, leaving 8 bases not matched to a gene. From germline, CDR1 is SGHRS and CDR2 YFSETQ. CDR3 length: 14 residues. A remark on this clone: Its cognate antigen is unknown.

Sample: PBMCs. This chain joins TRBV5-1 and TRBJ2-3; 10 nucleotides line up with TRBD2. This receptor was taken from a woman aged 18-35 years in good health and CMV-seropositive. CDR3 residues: CASFPSGSADTQYF. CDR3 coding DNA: TGCGCCAGCTTTCCTAGCGGGAGTGCGGATACGCAGTATTTT.